This TCR beta chain appears in the sequencing data of a study of blood T cell repertoires in COVID-19. In the study overall: Whether acute or convalescent, the COVID-19 samples came from the United States, Italy and Spain.

This CDR3 is 15 amino acids long. From germline, CDR1 is SGHAT and CDR2 FQNNGV. V lost 1 base, J lost 8 bases, and 5 bases stayed unmatched. As originally analysed: Amplifying reference gene primers gave estimates of nucleated cell counts. Clones were sequenced by immunoSEQ multiplex PCR, and TCRdb holds only the in-frame ones, with some missing. From that table come the V and J calls and clone size; the DNA was used to work out D and trimming. The data show tens of thousands of clones, approximately 78% seen once. Seattle enrolled patients during active infection and tracked them longitudinally. This clonotype originated in a man between 60 and 75 years old with COVID-19, enrolled during active disease. The chain is built from TRBV11-2 and TRBJ2-1; 10 bases line up with TRBD1. Sequenced material: peripheral blood. The DNA of the CDR3 is TGTGCCAGCAGCTTAGTGACAGGGGGCGGATATGAGCAGTTCTTC. Translating gives CASSLVTGGGYEQFF.